This T cell receptor beta chain stems from a study of blood T cell repertoires in COVID-19. Overall study: The origin of the acute and convalescent COVID-19 samples was the United States, Italy and Spain. Sample material is recorded as cDNA or gDNA derived from T cells, B-cell-depleted T cells, or PBMCs.

Authors' analysis steps: Reference gene primer amplification in the assay estimated nucleated cell counts. Sequencing used immunoSEQ multiplex PCR; TCRdb keeps in-frame clones, though not all of them. V, J and clone size are those of that table, while D and trimming were read from the DNA. Of approximately 70,000 clones listed, 70% to 90% are singletons. CDR3 length: 15 residues. The germline gives CDR1 SGHVS, CDR2 FQNEAQ. V was shortened by 1 base and J by 0 bases, with 8 bases between the two germline ends. The gene calls are TRBV7-8 and TRBJ2-3; D is undetermined. This receptor was identified in a human donor in a cohort sampled during active COVID-19. Sequencing was carried out using peripheral blood. CDR3 bases: TGTGCCAGCAGCTTAGAGCCCTCTAGCACAGATACGCAGTATTTT. As protein: CASSLEPSSTDTQYF.